Following are 6 T cell receptor beta chains from one sample sequenced in a study of blood T cell repertoires in COVID-19. Clones were sequenced by immunoSEQ multiplex PCR, and TCRdb holds only the in-frame ones, with some missing. Of 190,000 or so clones in the sample, approximately 88% were seen once. Sequences were obtained from peripheral blood. The receptors come from a woman in her twenties or thirties with acute or convalescent COVID-19.

V usage is TRBV24-1 and J usage is TRBJ2-5, with TRBD1 matching 7 bases. The CDR3 spans 16 residues. CDR1 and CDR2 (germline): KGHDR, SFDVKD. J gave up 1 base and V 2 bases, and 6 bases lay outside the gene matches. CDR3 sequence: CATSDYPRQGQETQYF. CDR3 coding DNA: TGTGCCACCAGTGATTACCCCCGACAGGGCCAAGAGACCCAGTACTTC.

V is TRBV2 and J is TRBJ2-7, with TRBD2 as a possible D gene (5 bases). Germline V CDR1 and CDR2: SNHLY, FYNNEI. The CDR3 consists of 12 residues. V lost 7 bases, J lost 4 bases, and 11 bases lay in between. Here the CDR3 reads CASNGLFYEQYF. The CDR3 DNA reads TGTGCCAGCAATGGACTTTTTTACGAGCAGTACTTC.

The chain joins TRBV29-1 to TRBJ2-3, with 10 nucleotides matching TRBD2. V dropped 7 bases and J dropped 3; count of bases not matched to a gene: 7. CDR1 and CDR2 (germline): SQVTM, ANQGSEA. This CDR3 has 14 amino acids. CDR3 loop: CSAASGSRTDTQYF. The CDR3 DNA is TGCAGCGCTGCTAGCGGGAGTAGGACAGATACGCAGTATTTT.

This chain joins TRBV11-2 and TRBJ2-7; D uncertain. V gave up 4 bases and J gave up 4 bases, with 8 bases separating them. The CDR3 totals 12 residues. The germline CDR1 and CDR2 sequences are SGHAT and FQNNGV. The chain's CDR3 is CASSSVVYEQYF. CDR3 DNA: TGTGCCAGCAGCTCCGTCGTTTACGAGCAGTACTTC.

CDR3 sequence: CSASRGGSADTQYF. CDR3 DNA sequence: TGCAGTGCTAGTAGGGGCGGGAGCGCAGATACGCAGTATTTT. The genes are TRBV20-1 and TRBJ2-3; 7 bases line up with TRBD2. CDR1 and CDR2 from the germline V gene are DFQATT and SNEGSKA (reference sequence). Trimming removed 3 bases from V and 4 bases from J; junction bases left unmatched: 7. CDR3 length: 14 amino acids.

V and J are TRBV3-1 (or the pseudogene TRBV3-2) and TRBJ2-7; no firm D call. CDR1 and CDR2 from the germline V gene are LGHDT and YNNKEL (reference sequence). Trimming pared 4 bases from V and 5 bases from J, leaving 9 bases between. This CDR3 region has 12 residues. This chain's CDR3 is CASSPYEDEQYF. DNA for the CDR3: TGTGCCAGCAGCCCTTATGAGGACGAGCAGTACTTC.